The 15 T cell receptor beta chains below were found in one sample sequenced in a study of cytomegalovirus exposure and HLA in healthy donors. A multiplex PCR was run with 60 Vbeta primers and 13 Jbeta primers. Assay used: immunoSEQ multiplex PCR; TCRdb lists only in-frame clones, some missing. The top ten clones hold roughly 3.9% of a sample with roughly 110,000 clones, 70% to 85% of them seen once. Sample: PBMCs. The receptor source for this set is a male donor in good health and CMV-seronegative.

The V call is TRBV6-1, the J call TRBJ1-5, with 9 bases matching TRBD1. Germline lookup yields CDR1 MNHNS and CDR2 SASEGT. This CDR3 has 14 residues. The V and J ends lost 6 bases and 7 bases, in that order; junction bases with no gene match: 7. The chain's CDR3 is CASSLDRGGQPQHF. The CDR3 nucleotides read TGTGCCAGCAGCTTGGACAGGGGAGGGCAGCCCCAGCATTTT.

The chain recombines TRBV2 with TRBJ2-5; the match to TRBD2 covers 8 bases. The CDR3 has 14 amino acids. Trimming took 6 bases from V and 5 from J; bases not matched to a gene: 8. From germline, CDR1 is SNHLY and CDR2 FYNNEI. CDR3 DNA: TGTGCCAGCAGAGTCAGCGGGAGTGTCGAGACCCAGTACTTC. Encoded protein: CASRVSGSVETQYF.

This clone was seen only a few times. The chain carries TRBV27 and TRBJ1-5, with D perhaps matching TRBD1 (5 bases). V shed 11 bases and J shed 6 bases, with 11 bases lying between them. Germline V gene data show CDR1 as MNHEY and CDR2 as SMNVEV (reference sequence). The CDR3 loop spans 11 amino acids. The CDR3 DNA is TGTGCCGCGGGGCCTGGTCAGCCCCAGCATTTT. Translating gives CAAGPGQPQHF.

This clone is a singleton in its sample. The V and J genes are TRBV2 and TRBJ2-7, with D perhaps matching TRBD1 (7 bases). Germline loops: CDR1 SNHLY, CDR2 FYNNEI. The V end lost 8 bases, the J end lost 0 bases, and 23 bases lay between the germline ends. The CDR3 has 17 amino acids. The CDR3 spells CASLDPAAGQSSYEQYF. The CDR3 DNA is TGTGCCAGCTTGGACCCCGCTGCGGGACAGAGCTCCTACGAGCAGTACTTC.

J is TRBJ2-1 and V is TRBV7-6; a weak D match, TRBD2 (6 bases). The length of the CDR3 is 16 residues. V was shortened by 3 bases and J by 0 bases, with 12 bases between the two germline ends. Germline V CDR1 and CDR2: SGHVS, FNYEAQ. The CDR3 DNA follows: TGTGCCAGCAGCTTTGGGCGCGGGACCTCCTACAATGAGCAGTTCTTC. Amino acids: CASSFGRGTSYNEQFF.

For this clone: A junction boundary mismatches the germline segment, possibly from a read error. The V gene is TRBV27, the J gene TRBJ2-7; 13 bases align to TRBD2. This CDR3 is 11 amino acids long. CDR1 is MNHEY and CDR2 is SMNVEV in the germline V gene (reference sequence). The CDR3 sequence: CAIRLAGGSFF. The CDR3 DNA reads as TGTGCCATCCGACTAGCGGGAGGATCCTTCTTC.

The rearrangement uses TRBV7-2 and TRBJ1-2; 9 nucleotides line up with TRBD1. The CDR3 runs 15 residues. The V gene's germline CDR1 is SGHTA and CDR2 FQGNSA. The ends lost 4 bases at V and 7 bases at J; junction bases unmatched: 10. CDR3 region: CASSYRTGEEGGYTF. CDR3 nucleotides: TGTGCCAGCAGCTACCGGACAGGGGAAGAAGGTGGCTACACCTTC.

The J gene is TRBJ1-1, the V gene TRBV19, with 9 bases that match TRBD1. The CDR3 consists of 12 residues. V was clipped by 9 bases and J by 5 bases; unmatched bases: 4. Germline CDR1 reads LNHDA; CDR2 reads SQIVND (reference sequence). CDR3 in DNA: TGTGCCAGCAAGGACAGGGGAACTGAAGCTTTCTTT. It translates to CASKDRGTEAFF.

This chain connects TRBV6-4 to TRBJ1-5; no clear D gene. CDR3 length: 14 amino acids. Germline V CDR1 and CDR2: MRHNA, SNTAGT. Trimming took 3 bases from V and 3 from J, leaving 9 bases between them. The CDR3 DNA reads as TGTGCCAGCAGTGAGCAGGCCTACAATCAGCCCCAGCATTTT. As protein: CASSEQAYNQPQHF.

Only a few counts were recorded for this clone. CDR3 in amino acids: CASSRGLKEKLFF. In DNA form, the CDR3 reads TGTGCCAGTAGTAGGGGACTTAAGGAAAAACTGTTTTTT. This sequence joins TRBV19 and TRBJ1-4, with D perhaps matching TRBD1 (5 bases). V lost 4 bases and J 8 bases, leaving 11 bases between the germline ends. There are 13 residues in the CDR3. Germline loops: CDR1 LNHDA, CDR2 SQIVND (reference sequence).

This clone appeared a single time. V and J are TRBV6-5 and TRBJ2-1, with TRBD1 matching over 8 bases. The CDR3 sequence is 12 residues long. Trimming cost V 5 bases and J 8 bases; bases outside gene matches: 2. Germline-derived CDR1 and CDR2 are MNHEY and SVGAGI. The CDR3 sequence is CASSLDRDEQFF. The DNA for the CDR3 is TGTGCCAGCAGTCTGGACAGGGATGAGCAGTTCTTC.

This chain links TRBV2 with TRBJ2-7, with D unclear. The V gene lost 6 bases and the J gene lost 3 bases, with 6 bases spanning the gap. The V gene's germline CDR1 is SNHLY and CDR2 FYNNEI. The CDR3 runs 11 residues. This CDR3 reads CASRSGYEQYF. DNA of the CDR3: TGTGCCAGCAGGTCCGGCTACGAGCAGTACTTC.

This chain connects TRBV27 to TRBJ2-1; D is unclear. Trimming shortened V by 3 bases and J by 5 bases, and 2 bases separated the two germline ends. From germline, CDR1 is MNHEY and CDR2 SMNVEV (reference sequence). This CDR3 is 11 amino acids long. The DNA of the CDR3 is TGTGCCAGCAGTTTTAACAATGAGCAGTTCTTC. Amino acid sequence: CASSFNNEQFF.

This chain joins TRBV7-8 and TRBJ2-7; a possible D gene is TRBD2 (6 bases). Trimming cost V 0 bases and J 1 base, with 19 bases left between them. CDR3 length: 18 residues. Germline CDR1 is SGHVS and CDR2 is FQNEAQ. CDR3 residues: CASSLAPRVAEGSYEQYF. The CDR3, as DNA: TGTGCCAGCAGCTTAGCCCCTCGGGTGGCGGAGGGGTCCTACGAGCAGTACTTC. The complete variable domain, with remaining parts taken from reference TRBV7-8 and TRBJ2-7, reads GAGVSQSPRYKVAKRGQDVALRCDPISGHVSLFWYQQALGQGPEFLTYFQNEAQLDKSGLPSDRFFAERPEGSVSTLKIQRTQQEDSAVYLCASSLAPRVAEGSYEQYFGPGTRLTVT.

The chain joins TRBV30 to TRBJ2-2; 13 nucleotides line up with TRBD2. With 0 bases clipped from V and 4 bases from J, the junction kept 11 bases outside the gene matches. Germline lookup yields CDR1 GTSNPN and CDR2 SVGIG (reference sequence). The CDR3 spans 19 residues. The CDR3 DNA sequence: TGTGCCTGGAGTGTATCCCGGACTAGCGGGAGTGTGGGCACCGGGGAGCTGTTTTTT. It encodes CAWSVSRTSGSVGTGELFF.